These 6 T cell receptor beta chains share one sample of origin, sequenced in a study of T cell responses to AZD1222 COVID-19 vaccine. Clones were sequenced by immunoSEQ multiplex PCR, and TCRdb holds only the in-frame ones, with some missing. Here the sample spans tens of thousands of clones, almost 90% being singletons. The material was peripheral blood, obtained on day 0 of AZD1222 vaccination. The source is an adult in good health.

The gene calls are TRBV6-5 and TRBJ2-7, with 7 nucleotides matching TRBD1. The CDR3 has 15 residues. With V trimmed by 2 bases and J by 2 bases, 6 bases remained unmatched. Germline V gene lookup returns CDR1 MNHEY and CDR2 SVGAGI. The CDR3 spells CASSYTGTATYEQYF. The CDR3 region has the DNA TGTGCCAGCAGTTACACCGGGACAGCTACCTACGAGCAGTACTTC.

The chain joins TRBV6-5 to TRBJ2-1, with D possibly matching TRBD1 (5 bases). Germline values: CDR1 MNHEY, CDR2 SVGAGI. This CDR3 contains 15 residues. The ends were cut back, 0 bases at V and 7 bases at J, with 13 bases in the middle. The CDR3 here is CASSYSHGAVNEQFF. The CDR3 DNA sequence: TGTGCCAGCAGTTACTCTCATGGGGCGGTGAATGAGCAGTTCTTC.

This chain connects TRBV27 to TRBJ2-6, with TRBD1 matching over 7 bases. Losses at the gene ends were 4 bases for V and 0 bases for J; bases not matched to a gene: 6. The CDR3 sequence is 17 residues long. Germline CDR1 reads MNHEY; CDR2 reads SMNVEV (reference sequence). The CDR3 DNA reads TGTGCCAGCAGTTCCCCGGGACAGCCCTCTGGGGCCAACGTCCTGACTTTC. Translation: CASSSPGQPSGANVLTF.

This chain uses TRBV9 with TRBJ2-3; D possibly corresponds to TRBD2 (5 bases). The CDR3 is 14 residues long. V was trimmed by 4 bases and J by 4 bases, leaving 13 bases between them. The V gene's germline CDR1 is SGDLS and CDR2 YYNGEE. The CDR3 is CASSSGNWADTQYF. In DNA, the CDR3 is TGTGCCAGCAGCTCCGGGAACTGGGCAGATACGCAGTATTTT.

The genes are TRBV6-4 and TRBJ2-1; TRBD2 aligns across 8 bases. The CDR3 has 15 amino acids. Trimming took 8 bases from V and 2 from J; bases not matched to a gene: 8. Germline V CDR1 and CDR2: MRHNA, SNTAGT. The CDR3 spells CASGPSGGPYNEQFF. CDR3 nucleotide sequence: TGTGCCAGCGGACCCTCGGGGGGGCCCTACAATGAGCAGTTCTTC.

V gene TRBV27 combines with J gene TRBJ1-2, with 7 bases matching TRBD1. The V gene end was trimmed by 2 bases and the J gene end by 8 bases; junction bases not matched to a gene: 5. CDR3 size: 13 residues. Per the germline V gene, CDR1 is MNHEY and CDR2 is SMNVEV (reference sequence). CDR3 in DNA: TGTGCCAGCAGTTTAGACAGGGAGAGAGGCTACACCTTC. Residues: CASSLDRERGYTF.